These 11 T cell receptor beta chains were all obtained from the same sample, sequenced in a study of vaccination effects on CD4 cells after COVID-19. Following 10 days of culture, CD4+ T cells were isolated. Only in-frame clones appear in the TCRdb table, and some are missing; sequencing was by immunoSEQ multiplex PCR. The sample lists 50,000 to 75,000 clones; 65% to 80% were seen once. Their specific antigens are unknown. The sequences come from CD4+ T cells from PBMCs cultured without peptide, collected before COVID-19 vaccination. Receptor source: a human donor who received a COVID-19 vaccine.

This chain joins TRBV3-1 (or the pseudogene TRBV3-2) and TRBJ2-3; 9 bases agree with TRBD2. With 4 bases clipped from V and 1 base from J, the junction kept 9 bases outside the gene matches. Germline CDR1 reads LGHDT; CDR2 reads YNNKEL (reference sequence). The CDR3 is 17 residues long. The CDR3 protein is CASSPRSLAGGTDTQYF. In nucleotides, the CDR3 is TGTGCCAGCAGCCCTCGGTCCTTAGCGGGGGGCACAGATACGCAGTATTTT.

The chain links TRBV2 to TRBJ1-5, with D tentatively TRBD1 (5 bases). In germline, CDR1 is SNHLY, CDR2 FYNNEI. Trimming took 7 bases from V and 0 from J, leaving 16 bases between them. The length of the CDR3 is 16 residues. CDR3 in amino acids: CASTRGQGYSNQPQHF. CDR3 nucleotide sequence: TGTGCCAGCACCCGGGGCCAGGGCTATAGCAATCAGCCCCAGCATTTT.

The rearrangement uses TRBV5-4 and TRBJ2-1; 8 bases are a match to TRBD2. V dropped 4 bases and J dropped 4; count of bases not matched to a gene: 7. Germline CDR1 SGHNT, CDR2 YYREEE (reference sequence). This CDR3 contains 15 residues. The DNA of the CDR3 is TGTGCCAGCAGCGCGCAGCGGGGGATATACAATGAGCAGTTCTTC. Translating it yields CASSAQRGIYNEQFF. Filled out from reference TRBV5-4 and TRBJ2-1, the complete variable domain reads ETGVTQSPTHLIKTRGQQVTLRCSSQSGHNTVSWYQQALGQGPQFIFQYYREEENGRGNFPPRFSGLQFPNYSSELNVNALELDDSALYLCASSAQRGIYNEQFFGPGTRLTVL.

The V call is TRBV5-1, the J call TRBJ2-1; 12 nucleotides line up with TRBD2. The CDR3 sequence is 15 residues long. V dropped 2 bases and J dropped 6; count of bases not matched to a gene: 3. The germline gives CDR1 SGHRS, CDR2 YFSETQ. The DNA of the CDR3 is TGCGCCAGCAGCTTAACTAGCGGGGGGTCCAATGAGCAGTTCTTC. This translates into CASSLTSGGSNEQFF.

The rearrangement links TRBV24-1 to TRBJ2-2; D is uncertain. The CDR3 totals 13 residues. CDR1 is KGHDR, CDR2 SFDVKD, per germline. The V end was cut by 9 bases, the J end by 0 bases, with 7 bases between. DNA for the CDR3: TGTGCCACCGGGCATTCGAACACCGGGGAGCTGTTTTTT. This gives the protein CATGHSNTGELFF.

CDR3 in DNA: TGTGCCACCAGTGAAACGCGGGGGGGCAGCACAGATACGCAGTATTTT. The encoded protein is CATSETRGGSTDTQYF. J is TRBJ2-3 and V is TRBV24-1; 9 bases line up with TRBD2. Germline loops: CDR1 KGHDR, CDR2 SFDVKD. The CDR3 totals 16 residues. V lost 4 bases and J lost 0; bases outside the gene matches: 4.

This chain joins TRBV10-3 and TRBJ1-2, with D possibly matching TRBD1 (6 bases). Germline CDR1 ENHRY, CDR2 SYGVKD. V shed 4 bases and J shed 2 bases, with 11 bases lying between them. The CDR3 extends over 14 amino acids. In DNA, the CDR3 is TGTGCCATCAGTGGAAACGGACAGAACTATGGCTACACCTTC. Encoded protein: CAISGNGQNYGYTF.

This chain joins TRBV6-5 and TRBJ1-2; 8 bases align to TRBD1. V trimming: 8 bases; J trimming: 5 bases; junction bases outside the gene matches: 7. The CDR3 contains 13 residues. Germline loops: CDR1 MNHEY, CDR2 SVGAGI. This CDR3 is CASRPGGSYGYTF. CDR3 in DNA: TGTGCCAGCCGTCCAGGGGGCAGTTATGGCTACACCTTC.

The chain couples TRBV5-8 to TRBJ1-1; the D gene is possibly TRBD1 (5 bases). Trimming left V 7 bases short and J 0 bases short, with 31 bases between. The CDR3 length is 20 residues. Per the germline V gene, CDR1 is SGHTS and CDR2 is YDEGEE. In DNA form, the CDR3 reads TGTGCCAGCCCCAGCTCCCTGGGGAGGGGCCTAAATGGTATGAACACTGAAGCTTTCTTT. As protein: CASPSSLGRGLNGMNTEAFF.

This chain joins TRBV6-5 and TRBJ1-3, with D unclear. Per germline, CDR1 MNHEY and CDR2 SVGAGI. V lost 6 bases to trimming and J lost 2 bases, with 11 bases between them. The CDR3 has 14 amino acids. The CDR3 is CASRKEGPGNTIYF. DNA for the CDR3: TGTGCCAGCAGAAAGGAGGGCCCTGGAAACACCATATATTTT.

The chain joins TRBV27 to TRBJ1-5; D gene unclear. Germline CDR1 is MNHEY and CDR2 is SMNVEV (reference sequence). Deletions cut 6 bases from V and 7 bases from J, with 16 bases between. This CDR3 comprises 14 residues. For the CDR3, the DNA is TGTGCCAGCAGCCCATCGAGGGTATGGCAGCCCCAGCATTTT. Translation gives CASSPSRVWQPQHF.